This TCR beta chain was profiled in a study of T cell clonality in common variable immunodeficiency. With V trimmed by 11 bases and J by 5 bases, 16 bases remained unmatched. The germline V gene encodes CDR1 LNHDA and CDR2 SQIVND (reference sequence). The CDR3 is 16 residues long. Produced via immunoSEQ multiplex PCR; TCRdb's table is partial and in-frame only. This sample has about 23,000 clones, each found more than once. This clone was recorded a few times. Its cognate antigen is unknown. Read coverage stops 3 residues before the CDR3 terminus; the germline J gene supplies the remainder. Findings and caveats of the study: Fewer deletions and N-nucleotide insertions were reportedly seen in common variable immunodeficiency TCR beta sequences.

Replacement immunoglobulin had been given to every CVID subject for at least one year. The sample taken for sequencing was peripheral blood mononuclear cells. This TCR derives from a human donor with common variable immunodeficiency. The rearrangement joins TRBV19 to TRBJ2-2; 8 bases line up with TRBD1. CDR3 bases read: TGTGCCTCAAAAGCCGGACAGGGAATTGGAACCGGGGAG. It codes for CASKAGQGIGTGE. The CDR3 in full is CASKAGQGIGTGELFF.